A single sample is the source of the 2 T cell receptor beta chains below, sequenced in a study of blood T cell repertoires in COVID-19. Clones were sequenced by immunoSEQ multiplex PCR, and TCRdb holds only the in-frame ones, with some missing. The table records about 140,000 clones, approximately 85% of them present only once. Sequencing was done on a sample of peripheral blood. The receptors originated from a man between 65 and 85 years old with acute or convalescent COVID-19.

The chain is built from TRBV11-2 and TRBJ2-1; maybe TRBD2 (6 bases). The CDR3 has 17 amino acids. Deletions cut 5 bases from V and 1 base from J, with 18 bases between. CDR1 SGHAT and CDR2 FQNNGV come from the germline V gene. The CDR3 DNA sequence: TGTGCCAGCAGCCCCAGCCAGCGGGCCCTTTCCTACAATGAGCAGTTCTTC. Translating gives CASSPSQRALSYNEQFF.

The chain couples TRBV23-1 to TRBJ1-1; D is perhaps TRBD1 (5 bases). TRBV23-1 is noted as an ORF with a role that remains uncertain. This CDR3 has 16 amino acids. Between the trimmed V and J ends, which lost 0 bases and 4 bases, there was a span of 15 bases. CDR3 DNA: TGCGCCAGCAGTCAATCGTACGCAGGGCGGGGCACTGAAGCTTTCTTT. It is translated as CASSQSYAGRGTEAFF.